The T cell receptor beta chain described here comes from a study of vaccination and CD4 T cells after COVID-19. The wider study: The stimulus for the cells was overlapping spike peptides derived from SARS-CoV-2, HCoV-NL63, HCoV-OC43 and HCoV-229E. Controls had a CEFX pool, an HIV-1 Nef pool, or no peptide added.

This clonotype was seen a handful of times. What it binds is not known. This CDR3 has 13 amino acids. CDR1 is MNHEY, CDR2 SVGEGT, per germline. Trimming took off 6 bases at V and 4 bases at J, with 13 bases between the two ends. Time point described: late sampling 161 to 241 days after vaccination in three convalescent patients. As for treatment: roughly 10-day PBMC culture with coronavirus spike peptide pools or control peptides (ViraFEST assay). For ViraFEST, peptide pools expanded antigen-specific T cells, after which the TCRs were sequenced. There were positive PCR dates ranging from March to December 2020, all predating US Alpha, Beta and Delta variants. Cultured CD4+ T cells had their DNA profiled by the Oncomine TCR Beta short-read assay. TCRdb redid the calling of the PCR reads with MiXCR, one entry per CDR3 protein. The sample lists about 26,000 distinct CDR3 sequences, approximately 40% seen once, with 3% to 4% in the top ten.

This specimen consisted of CD4+ T cells from blood, cultured in vitro, obtained about 7 months after SARS-CoV-2 vaccination. This sequence was found in a human donor who had recovered from COVID-19. This rearrangement joins TRBV6-2 or TRBV6-3 to TRBJ2-7; D not certain. The CDR3 spells CASRNRVTYEQYF. The CDR3 DNA sequence: TGTGCCAGCAGGAATAGGGTAACGTACGAGCAGTACTTC.